This TCR beta chain is drawn from a study of T cell responses to AZD1222 COVID-19 vaccine. About the research overall: Second-dose timings of about 4 or about 12 weeks were pooled. Overall study findings and caveats: Seropositive at baseline were only five or six AZD1222 recipients. Repertoire sampling happened only post peak T cell response.

TCRdb's table, derived via immunoSEQ multiplex PCR, lists solely in-frame clones and lacks some. The sample lists about 97,000 clones; 88% were seen once. This CDR3 is built from 13 residues. Trimming cost V 8 bases and J 4 bases, with 12 bases left between them. Germline-derived CDR1 and CDR2 are LNHDA and SQIVND (reference sequence). As for this clone: The antigen is unknown.

Sequenced material: peripheral blood, taken on day 0 of AZD1222 vaccination. The V and J genes are TRBV19 and TRBJ1-5; D perhaps matches TRBD1 (5 bases). The origin of this receptor is an adult in good health. The CDR3 is CASSGQINQPQHF. In DNA form, the CDR3 reads TGTGCCAGTTCAGGGCAGATTAATCAGCCCCAGCATTTT.